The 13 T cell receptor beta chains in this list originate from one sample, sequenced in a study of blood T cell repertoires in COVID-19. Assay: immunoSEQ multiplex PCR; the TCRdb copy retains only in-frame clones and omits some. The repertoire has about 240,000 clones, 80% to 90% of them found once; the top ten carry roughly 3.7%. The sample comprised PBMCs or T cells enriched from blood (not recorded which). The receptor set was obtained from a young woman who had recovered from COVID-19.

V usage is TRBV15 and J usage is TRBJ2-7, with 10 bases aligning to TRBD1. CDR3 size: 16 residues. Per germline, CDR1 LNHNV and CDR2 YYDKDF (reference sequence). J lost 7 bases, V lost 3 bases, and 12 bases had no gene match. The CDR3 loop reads CATSRDPGTGAGEQYF. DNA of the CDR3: TGTGCCACCAGCAGGGACCCGGGGACAGGGGCAGGGGAGCAGTACTTC.

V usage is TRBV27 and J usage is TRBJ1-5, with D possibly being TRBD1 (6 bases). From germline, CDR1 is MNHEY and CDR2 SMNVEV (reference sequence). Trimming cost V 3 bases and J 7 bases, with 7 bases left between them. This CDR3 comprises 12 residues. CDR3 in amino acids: CASSFQGQPQHF. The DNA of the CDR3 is TGTGCCAGCAGTTTCCAGGGGCAGCCCCAGCATTTT.

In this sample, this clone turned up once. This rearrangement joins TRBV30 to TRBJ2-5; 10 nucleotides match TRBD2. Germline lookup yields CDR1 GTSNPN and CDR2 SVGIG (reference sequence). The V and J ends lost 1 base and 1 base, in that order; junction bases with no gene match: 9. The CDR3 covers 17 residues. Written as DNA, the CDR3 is TGTGCCTGGAGTGCAGACTCTAGCGGGGGATCCCAAGAGACCCAGTACTTC. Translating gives CAWSADSSGGSQETQYF. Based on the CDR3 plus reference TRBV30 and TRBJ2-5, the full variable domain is SQTIHQWPATLVQPVGSPLSLECTVEGTSNPNLYWYRQAAGRGLQLLFYSVGIGQISSEVPQNLSASRPQDRQFILSSKKLLLSDSGFYLCAWSADSSGGSQETQYFGPGTRLLVL.

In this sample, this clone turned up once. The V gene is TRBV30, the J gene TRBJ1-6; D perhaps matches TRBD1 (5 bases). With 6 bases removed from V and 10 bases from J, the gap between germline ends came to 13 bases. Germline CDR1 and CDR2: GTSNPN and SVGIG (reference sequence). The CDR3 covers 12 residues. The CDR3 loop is CACSVTASPLHF. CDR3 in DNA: TGTGCCTGCTCGGTGACAGCCTCACCCCTCCACTTT.

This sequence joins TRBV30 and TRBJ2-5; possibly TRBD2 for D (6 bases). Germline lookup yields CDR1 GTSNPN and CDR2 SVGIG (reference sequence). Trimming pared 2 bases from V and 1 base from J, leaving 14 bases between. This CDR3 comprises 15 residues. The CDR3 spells CAWSMAGSVQETQYF. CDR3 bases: TGTGCCTGGAGTATGGCGGGATCCGTCCAAGAGACCCAGTACTTC.

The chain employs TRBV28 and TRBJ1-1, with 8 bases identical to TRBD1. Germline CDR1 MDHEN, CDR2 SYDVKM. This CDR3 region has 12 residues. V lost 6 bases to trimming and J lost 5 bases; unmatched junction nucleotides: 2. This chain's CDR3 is CASSRGRTEAFF. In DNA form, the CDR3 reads TGTGCCAGCAGCAGGGGGCGGACTGAAGCTTTCTTT.

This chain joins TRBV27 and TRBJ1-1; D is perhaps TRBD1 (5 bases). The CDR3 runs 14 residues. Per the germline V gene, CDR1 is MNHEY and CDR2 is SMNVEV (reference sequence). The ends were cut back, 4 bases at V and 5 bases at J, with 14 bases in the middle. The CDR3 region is CASSSWGGKTEAFF. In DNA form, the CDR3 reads TGTGCCAGCAGTTCGTGGGGGGGAAAAACTGAAGCTTTCTTT.

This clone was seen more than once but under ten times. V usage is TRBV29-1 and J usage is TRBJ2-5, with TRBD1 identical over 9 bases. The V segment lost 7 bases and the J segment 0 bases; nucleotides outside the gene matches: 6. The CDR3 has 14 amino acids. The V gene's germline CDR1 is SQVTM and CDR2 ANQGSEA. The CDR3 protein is CSAGTGTYQETQYF. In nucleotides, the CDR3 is TGCAGCGCTGGGACAGGGACCTACCAAGAGACCCAGTACTTC.

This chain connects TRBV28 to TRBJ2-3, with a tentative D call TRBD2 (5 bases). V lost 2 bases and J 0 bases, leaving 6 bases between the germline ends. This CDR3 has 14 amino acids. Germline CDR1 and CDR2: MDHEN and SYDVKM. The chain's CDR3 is CASSLQRSTDTQYF. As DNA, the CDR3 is TGTGCCAGCAGTTTACAGCGGAGCACAGATACGCAGTATTTT.

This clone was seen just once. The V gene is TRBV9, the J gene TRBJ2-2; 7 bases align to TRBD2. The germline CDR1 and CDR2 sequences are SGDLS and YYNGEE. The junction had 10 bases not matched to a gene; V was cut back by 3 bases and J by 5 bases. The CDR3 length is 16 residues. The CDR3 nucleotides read TGTGCCAGCAGCGGCCGGGGAGGGTCTCGAACCGGGGAGCTGTTTTTT. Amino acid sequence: CASSGRGGSRTGELFF.

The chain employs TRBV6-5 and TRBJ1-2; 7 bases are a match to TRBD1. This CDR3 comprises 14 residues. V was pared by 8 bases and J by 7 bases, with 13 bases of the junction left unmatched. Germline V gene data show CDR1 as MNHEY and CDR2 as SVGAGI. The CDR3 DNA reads TGTGCCAGCGCTAAAAGGGGGCTCCAGGGTGGCTACACCTTC. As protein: CASAKRGLQGGYTF.

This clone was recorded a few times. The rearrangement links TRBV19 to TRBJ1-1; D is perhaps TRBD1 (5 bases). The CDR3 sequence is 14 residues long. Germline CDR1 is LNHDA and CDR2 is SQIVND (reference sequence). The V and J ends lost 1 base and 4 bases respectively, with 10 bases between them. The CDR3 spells CASSIGRDPTEAFF. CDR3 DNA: TGTGCCAGTAGTATAGGCAGGGATCCCACTGAAGCTTTCTTT.

The CDR3: CASSQEPNVYNEQFF. CDR3 DNA sequence: TGCGCCAGCAGCCAAGAGCCTAACGTCTACAATGAGCAGTTCTTC. The V gene is TRBV4-1, the J gene TRBJ2-1; the D is unclear. V lost 0 bases and J lost 3, with 9 bases in between. Germline assignment: CDR1 MGHRA and CDR2 YSYEKL. The CDR3 extends over 15 amino acids.